What follows is one T cell receptor (beta chain) and its context. Original analysis: Estimation of nucleated cell counts was performed using reference gene primer amplification. Here immunoSEQ multiplex PCR was the method, and the copy in TCRdb shows in-frame clones only, minus some. The V and J calls and clone size were taken over from that table, and D and trimming were inferred from the DNA. The sample lists roughly 670,000 clones; 90% were seen once. The source of the sample is a study of blood T cell repertoires in COVID-19. Study background: There were acute and convalescent COVID-19 samples, and they came from the United States, Italy and Spain. The cDNA or gDNA used as material had been derived from T cells, B-cell-depleted T cells, or PBMCs.

Trimming stripped 3 bases from V and 4 bases from J, with 7 bases between. This CDR3 region has 13 residues. Germline CDR1 and CDR2: MNHNS and SASEGT. The sequence was obtained from a woman between 18 and 29 years old with acute or convalescent COVID-19. Sequencing used peripheral blood. This chain joins TRBV6-1 and TRBJ1-3; D remains ambiguous. CDR3 sequence reads: CASSDILGNTIYF. The CDR3 bases are TGTGCCAGCAGTGATATTCTCGGAAACACCATATATTTT.